Following are 28 T cell receptor beta chains from one sample sequenced in a study of T-cell reconstitution after alpha-beta-depleted transplantation in children. Construction of the TCRbeta library involved unique molecular identifiers. MiXCR, run by TCRdb on the PCR reads, gives a single entry per CDR3 protein. Counted here are roughly 590,000 distinct CDR3 sequences, approximately 15% occurring once; the ten biggest clones make up about 1.1%. Sequenced material: PBMCs from the stem cell graft donor, taken from the stem cell graft. Receptors originate from a human donor who donated a stem cell graft to a child with acute myeloid leukemia.

The chain links TRBV5-6 to TRBJ2-3; D unresolved. The V and J ends lost 9 bases and 0 bases respectively, with 11 bases between them. Germline CDR1 and CDR2: SGHDT and YYEEEE. CDR3 size: 13 residues. Here the CDR3 DNA reads TGTGCCATGAGCCCGGAGAGCACAGATACGCAGTATTTT. Its translation is CAMSPESTDTQYF.

This clonotype was seen at least ten times. The chain couples TRBV20-1 to TRBJ2-7, with TRBD1 matching 12 bases. CDR1 DFQATT and CDR2 SNEGSKA come from the germline V gene (reference sequence). Losses at the gene ends were 6 bases for V and 6 bases for J; bases not matched to a gene: 9. The CDR3 is 14 amino acids. CDR3 region: CSASSGTGGFEQYV. The DNA for the CDR3 is TGCAGTGCATCCTCCGGGACAGGGGGCTTCGAGCAGTACGTC.

The J gene is TRBJ2-3, the V gene TRBV7-2, with 9 nucleotides matching TRBD2. J lost 3 bases, V lost 5 bases, and 6 bases had no gene match. Germline loops: CDR1 SGHTA, CDR2 FQGNSA. The CDR3 consists of 15 residues. The CDR3 loop reads CASSGLAKGTDTQYF. Written as DNA, the CDR3 is TGTGCCAGCAGCGGACTAGCGAAGGGGACAGATACGCAGTATTTT. The variable domain in full, completed from reference TRBV7-2 and TRBJ2-3, reads GAGVSQSPSNKVTEKGKDVELRCDPISGHTALYWYRQSLGQGLEFLIYFQGNSAPDKSGLPSDRFSAERTGGSVSTLTIQRTQQEDSAVYLCASSGLAKGTDTQYFGPGTRLTVL.

This clonotype appeared many times. The V gene is TRBV29-1, the J gene TRBJ1-1; no firm D call. Germline V lookup: CDR1 SQVTM, CDR2 ANQGSEA. The ends were cut back, 3 bases at V and 0 bases at J, with 8 bases in the middle. The CDR3 has 13 amino acids. Here the CDR3 DNA reads TGCAGCGTTGATCTCGGAGTGAACACTGAAGCTTTCTTT. As protein: CSVDLGVNTEAFF. Looking up the rest from reference TRBV29-1 and TRBJ1-1 gives the full variable domain: SAVISQKPSRDICQRGTSLTIQCQVDSQVTMMFWYRQQPGQSLTLIATANQGSEATYESGFVIDKFPISRPNLTFSTLTVSNMSPEDSSIYLCSVDLGVNTEAFFGQGTRLTVV.

V is TRBV6-5 and J is TRBJ1-4; perhaps TRBD1 as D (5 bases). The V end lost 4 bases, the J end lost 3 bases, and 12 bases lay between the germline ends. Germline lookup yields CDR1 MNHEY and CDR2 SVGAGI. The CDR3 runs to 15 residues. The DNA for the CDR3 is TGTGCCAGCAGTTCAGCAGGGTTGGCTAATGAAAAACTGTTTTTT. It codes for CASSSAGLANEKLFF.

This clonotype showed up many times. The DNA for the CDR3 is TGCAGTGCCCCCTATGAGACAGGTGCCTTGGGCTACACCTTC. Its translation is CSAPYETGALGYTF. V gene TRBV20-1 combines with J gene TRBJ1-2; D possibly corresponds to TRBD1 (6 bases). Germline V gene sequence: CDR1 DFQATT, CDR2 SNEGSKA (reference sequence). This CDR3 region has 14 residues. The ends were cut back, 6 bases at V and 8 bases at J, with 22 bases in the middle.

The V gene is TRBV27, the J gene TRBJ2-5; no definite D call. The germline gives CDR1 MNHEY, CDR2 SMNVEV (reference sequence). The CDR3 loop spans 13 amino acids. Trimming took 4 bases from V and 4 from J, leaving 10 bases between them. As DNA, the CDR3 is TGTGCCAGCAGTTATGGGCCAAGAGAGACCCAGTACTTC. Residues: CASSYGPRETQYF.

This clonotype appeared many times. The J gene is TRBJ1-1, the V gene TRBV7-2; D is undetermined. V was trimmed by 5 bases and J by 1 base, leaving 11 bases between them. CDR1 is SGHTA and CDR2 is FQGNSA in the germline V gene. The CDR3 contains 14 residues. CDR3 coding DNA: TGTGCCAGCAGCGGAGGCCCGGGGAACACTGAAGCTTTCTTT. Translated: CASSGGPGNTEAFF.

This clonotype has only a few counts. J is TRBJ2-6 and V is TRBV9, with D unclear. Trimming took off 7 bases at V and 0 bases at J, with 14 bases between the two ends. The CDR3 has 16 amino acids. In germline, CDR1 is SGDLS, CDR2 YYNGEE. This CDR3 is CASAPTYTSGANVLTF. The CDR3, as DNA: TGTGCCAGCGCCCCCACCTATACCTCTGGGGCCAACGTCCTGACTTTC. The full variable domain, with the rest looked up from reference TRBV9 and TRBJ2-6, is DSGVTQTPKHLITATGQRVTLRCSPRSGDLSVYWYQQSLDQGLQFLIQYYNGEERAKGNILERFSAQQFPDLHSELNLSSLELGDSALYFCASAPTYTSGANVLTFGAGSRLTVL.

This clonotype was found a few times. The chain links TRBV24-1 to TRBJ2-1, with 12 bases that match TRBD1. Germline assignment: CDR1 KGHDR and CDR2 SFDVKD. The CDR3 extends over 16 amino acids. The V segment lost 3 bases and the J segment 7 bases; nucleotides outside the gene matches: 6. CDR3 residues: CATSDPGTGGKNEQFF. In nucleotides, the CDR3 is TGTGCCACCAGTGATCCCGGGACAGGGGGCAAAAATGAGCAGTTCTTC.

This clonotype was recorded at least ten times. This chain connects TRBV4-3 to TRBJ1-3, with 7 bases matching TRBD1. From germline, CDR1 is LGHNA and CDR2 YSLEER. V shed 2 bases, J shed 4 bases, and the junction held 2 bases outside the gene matches. There are 14 residues in the CDR3. The CDR3 sequence: CASSQSTGGNTIYF. The CDR3, as DNA: TGCGCCAGCAGCCAATCGACAGGGGGAAACACCATATATTTT.

There are many counts of this clonotype. The chain employs TRBV7-2 and TRBJ1-6; TRBD1 is a possible D gene (6 bases). Trimming took 5 bases from V and 6 from J, leaving 11 bases between them. The CDR3 has 14 amino acids. Germline CDR1 is SGHTA and CDR2 is FQGNSA. CDR3 DNA: TGTGCCAGCAGCCTGTACAGGGCTAATTCACCCCTCCACTTT. It is translated as CASSLYRANSPLHF. Supplemented by reference TRBV7-2 and TRBJ1-6, the full variable domain reads GAGVSQSPSNKVTEKGKDVELRCDPISGHTALYWYRQSLGQGLEFLIYFQGNSAPDKSGLPSDRFSAERTGGSVSTLTIQRTQQEDSAVYLCASSLYRANSPLHFGNGTRLTVT.

The table lists this clonotype with a few counts. The gene calls are TRBV6-2 or TRBV6-3 and TRBJ2-2, with D perhaps TRBD2 (5 bases). V was trimmed by 10 bases and J by 4 bases, leaving 13 bases between them. This CDR3 comprises 13 residues. Looked up from germline, CDR1 is MNHEY and CDR2 is SVGEGT. In DNA, the CDR3 is TGTGCCACCCGTCTAGCTCGCACCGGGGAGCTGTTTTTT. This gives the protein CATRLARTGELFF.

This clonotype was found a few times. CDR3 sequence (DNA): TGCGCCAGCAGCTTAATGACTAGCGGGCAAGAGACCCAGTACTTC. It is translated as CASSLMTSGQETQYF. The chain couples TRBV5-1 to TRBJ2-5; TRBD2 matches at 10 bases. V shed 2 bases and J 2 bases; nucleotides not matched to a gene: 3. CDR3 length: 15 residues. The germline CDR1 and CDR2 sequences are SGHRS and YFSETQ.

V gene TRBV5-1 combines with J gene TRBJ2-3; 9 positions agree with TRBD1. CDR3 size: 15 residues. Trimming removed 0 bases from V and 4 bases from J; junction bases left unmatched: 3. In germline, CDR1 is SGHRS, CDR2 YFSETQ. This chain's CDR3 is CASSLEDRGSDTQYF. DNA of the CDR3: TGCGCCAGCAGCTTGGAAGACAGGGGGTCAGATACGCAGTATTTT.

This clonotype occurred many times. The CDR3 region is CSVATGQGDNQPQHF. The CDR3, as DNA: TGCAGCGTAGCTACGGGACAGGGCGACAATCAGCCCCAGCATTTT. J is TRBJ1-5 and V is TRBV29-1; TRBD1 agrees at 9 bases. The CDR3 has 15 amino acids. The junction had 9 bases not matched to a gene; V was cut back by 6 bases and J by 3 bases. Germline CDR1 and CDR2: SQVTM and ANQGSEA.

The V and J genes are TRBV4-1 and TRBJ1-1; TRBD1 is a possible D gene (5 bases). V was clipped by 0 bases and J by 7 bases, with 12 bases between them. This CDR3 is 14 amino acids long. The germline CDR1 and CDR2 sequences are MGHRA and YSYEKL. This CDR3 reads CASSQDQGGLEAFF. The DNA of the CDR3 is TGCGCCAGCAGCCAAGATCAGGGAGGACTTGAAGCTTTCTTT.

In this sample, this clonotype turned up many times. The CDR3: CSVRGQGNTGELFF. In DNA form, the CDR3 reads TGCAGCGTCCGGGGACAGGGGAACACCGGGGAGCTGTTTTTT. The chain carries TRBV29-1 and TRBJ2-2, with TRBD1 matching over 9 bases. The CDR3 is 14 residues long. V gave up 6 bases and J gave up 1 base; unmatched junction bases: 3. Germline CDR1 SQVTM, CDR2 ANQGSEA.

This clonotype has at least ten counts. V usage is TRBV12-3 or TRBV12-4 and J usage is TRBJ1-5; a possible D gene is TRBD1 (5 bases). The CDR3 spans 17 residues. The ends were cut back, 2 bases at V and 5 bases at J, with 19 bases in the middle. CDR3 residues: CASSLSKWGRAHQPQHF. The CDR3 nucleotides are TGTGCCAGCAGTTTATCTAAATGGGGCAGGGCCCATCAGCCCCAGCATTTT.

This clonotype was observed many times. This chain uses TRBV5-6 with TRBJ1-1, with D hard to call. The CDR3 extends over 15 amino acids. The germline V gene has CDR1 SGHDT and CDR2 YYEEEE. Trimming left V 4 bases short and J 0 bases short, with 13 bases between. CDR3 nucleotides: TGTGCCAGCAGCCTCCAACGCGCTATGAACACTGAAGCTTTCTTT. Translating it yields CASSLQRAMNTEAFF.

Concerning this clonotype: A much larger clonotype is one base distant, so this may be a read error. The genes are TRBV7-9 and TRBJ2-7, with no clear D. Germline-derived CDR1 and CDR2 are SEHNR and FQNEAQ (reference sequence). The CDR3 length is 13 residues. V was trimmed by 5 bases and J by 5 bases, leaving 13 bases between them. This CDR3 is CASSLTADHEQYF. Here the CDR3 DNA reads TGTGCCAGCAGCCTGACGGCGGATCACGAGCAGTACTTC.

This clonotype came up many times. The chain recombines TRBV20-1 with TRBJ2-4; D perhaps matches TRBD2 (6 bases). Trimming cost V 3 bases and J 1 base, with 13 bases left between them. Germline V CDR1 and CDR2: DFQATT, SNEGSKA (reference sequence). This CDR3 spans 15 amino acids. This chain's CDR3 is CSARHGEDAKNIQYF. The CDR3, as DNA: TGCAGTGCTAGGCACGGGGAGGATGCCAAAAACATTCAGTACTTC.

This clonotype was found many times. This sequence joins TRBV12-3 or TRBV12-4 and TRBJ1-5; D ambiguous. Trimming removed 6 bases from V and 6 bases from J, with 18 bases in between. CDR3 length: 15 amino acids. Written as DNA, the CDR3 is TGTGCCAGCAGCCCCACGAGGGAATTTGGTCAGCCCCAGCATTTT. It translates to CASSPTREFGQPQHF.

The chain has TRBV27 and TRBJ2-2; tentative D call: TRBD2 (5 bases). CDR1 is MNHEY, CDR2 SMNVEV, per germline (reference sequence). There are 16 residues in the CDR3. V lost 2 bases and J lost 6, with 16 bases in between. CDR3 loop: CASSLAFVGGSGELFF. The DNA for the CDR3 is TGTGCCAGCAGTTTAGCGTTTGTGGGCGGGTCCGGGGAGCTGTTTTTT.

CDR3 bases: TGCGCCAGCAGCTTGGAAGGTGATAGGAATCAGCCCCAGCATTTT. Protein: CASSLEGDRNQPQHF. The rearrangement links TRBV5-1 to TRBJ1-5, with D unclear. V was shortened by 0 bases and J by 4 bases, with 11 bases between the two germline ends. CDR1 and CDR2 from the germline V gene are SGHRS and YFSETQ. CDR3 size: 15 residues.

V is TRBV29-1 and J is TRBJ1-6; a weak D match, TRBD1 (5 bases). Per germline, CDR1 SQVTM and CDR2 ANQGSEA. V was clipped by 6 bases and J by 6 bases, with 12 bases between them. The CDR3 has 13 amino acids. The CDR3 protein is CSVLETVNSPLHF. The CDR3 DNA follows: TGCAGCGTCCTAGAGACAGTTAATTCACCCCTCCACTTT.

The CDR3 bases are TGTGCCAGCAGCTCGATTGGGGCGAGCTCCTATAATTCACCCCTCCACTTT. Translated: CASSSIGASSYNSPLHF. The chain is built from TRBV7-9 and TRBJ1-6, with TRBD1 as a possible D gene (5 bases). The CDR3 is 17 amino acids. CDR1 and CDR2 from the germline V gene are SEHNR and FQNEAQ (reference sequence). The ends were cut back, 4 bases at V and 0 bases at J, with 13 bases in the middle.

A note on this clonotype: One end of the junction is discordant with germline, which a read error may explain. V and J are TRBV20-1 and TRBJ1-5, with TRBD1 matching over 12 bases. Germline lookup yields CDR1 DFQATT and CDR2 SNEGSKA (reference sequence). The CDR3 contains 17 residues. Here the CDR3 DNA reads TGCTGTGCTAGAAAACCCGATGGGACAGGGGGCGGTCAGCCCCAGCATTTT. It yields the protein CCARKPDGTGGGQPQHF.